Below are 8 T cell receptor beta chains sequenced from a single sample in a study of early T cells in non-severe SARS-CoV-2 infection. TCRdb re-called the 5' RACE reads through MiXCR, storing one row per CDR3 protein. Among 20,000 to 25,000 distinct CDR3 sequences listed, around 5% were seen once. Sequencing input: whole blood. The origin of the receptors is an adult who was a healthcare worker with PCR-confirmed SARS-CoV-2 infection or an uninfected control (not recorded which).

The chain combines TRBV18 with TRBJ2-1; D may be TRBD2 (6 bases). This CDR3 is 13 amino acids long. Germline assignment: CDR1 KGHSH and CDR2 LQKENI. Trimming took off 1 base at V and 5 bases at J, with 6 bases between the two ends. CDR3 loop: CASSPRGDNEQFF. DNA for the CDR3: TGTGCCAGCTCACCACGGGGGGACAATGAGCAGTTCTTC.

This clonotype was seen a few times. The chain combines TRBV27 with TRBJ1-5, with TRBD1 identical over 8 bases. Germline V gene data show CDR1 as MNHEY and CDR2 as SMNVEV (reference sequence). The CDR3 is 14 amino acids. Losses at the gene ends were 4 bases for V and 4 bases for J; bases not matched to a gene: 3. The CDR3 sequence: CASSSQGANQPQHF. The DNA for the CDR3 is TGTGCCAGCAGTTCCCAGGGGGCAAATCAGCCCCAGCATTTT.

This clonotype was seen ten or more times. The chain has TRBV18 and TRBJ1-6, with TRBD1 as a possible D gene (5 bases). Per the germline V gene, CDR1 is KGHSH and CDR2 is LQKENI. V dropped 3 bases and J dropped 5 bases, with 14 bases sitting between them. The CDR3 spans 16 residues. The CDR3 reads CASSPNRQGNNSPLHF. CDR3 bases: TGTGCCAGCTCACCTAATCGGCAGGGAAATAATTCACCCCTCCACTTT. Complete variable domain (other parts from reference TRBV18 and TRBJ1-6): NAGVMQNPRHLVRRRGQEARLRCSPMKGHSHVYWYRQLPEEGLKFMVYLQKENIIDESGMPKERFSAEFPKEGPSILRIQQVVRGDSAAYFCASSPNRQGNNSPLHFGNGTRLTVT.

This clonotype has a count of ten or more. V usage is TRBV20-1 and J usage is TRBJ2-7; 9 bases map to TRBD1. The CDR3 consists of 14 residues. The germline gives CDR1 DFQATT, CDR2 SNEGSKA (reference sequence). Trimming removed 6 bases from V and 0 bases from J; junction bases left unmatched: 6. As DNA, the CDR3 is TGCAGTGCAACCGGGACAGGGAACTCCTACGAGCAGTACTTC. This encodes CSATGTGNSYEQYF.

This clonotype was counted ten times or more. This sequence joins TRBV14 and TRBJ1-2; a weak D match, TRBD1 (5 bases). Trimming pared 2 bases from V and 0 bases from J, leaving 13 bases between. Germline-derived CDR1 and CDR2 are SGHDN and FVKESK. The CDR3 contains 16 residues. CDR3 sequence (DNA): TGTGCCAGCAGCCAACTACAGACAGCGACTAACTATGGCTACACCTTC. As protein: CASSQLQTATNYGYTF.

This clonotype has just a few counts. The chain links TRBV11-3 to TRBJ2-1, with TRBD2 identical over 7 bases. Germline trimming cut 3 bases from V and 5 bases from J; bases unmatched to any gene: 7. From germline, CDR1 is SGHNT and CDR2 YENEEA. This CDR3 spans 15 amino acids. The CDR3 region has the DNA TGTGCCAGCAGCTTCTGGGCGGGAGTAGACAATGAGCAGTTCTTC. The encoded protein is CASSFWAGVDNEQFF. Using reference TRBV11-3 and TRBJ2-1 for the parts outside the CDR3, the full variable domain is EAGVVQSPRYKIIEKKQPVAFWCNPISGHNTLYWYLQNLGQGPELLIRYENEEAVDDSQLPKDRFSAERLKGVDSTLKIQPAELGDSAVYLCASSFWAGVDNEQFFGPGTRLTVL.

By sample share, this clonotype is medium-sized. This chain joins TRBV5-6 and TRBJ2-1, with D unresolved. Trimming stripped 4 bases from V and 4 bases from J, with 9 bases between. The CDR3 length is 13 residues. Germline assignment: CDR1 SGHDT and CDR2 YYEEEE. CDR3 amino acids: CASSLDSYNEQFF. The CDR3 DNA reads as TGTGCCAGCAGCCTAGACTCTTACAATGAGCAGTTCTTC.

The CDR3 loop is CASSRDRGNSPLHF. CDR3 in DNA: TGTGCCAGCAGCCGGGACAGGGGTAATTCACCCCTCCACTTT. V gene TRBV14 combines with J gene TRBJ1-6; TRBD1 matches at 10 bases. Germline values: CDR1 SGHDN, CDR2 FVKESK. Germline trimming cut 4 bases from V and 6 bases from J; bases unmatched to any gene: 0. The CDR3 has 14 amino acids.